Each of the 14 T cell receptor beta chains below was sequenced from the same sample in a study of shared clonotypes between healthy human individuals. Sequencing used immunoSEQ multiplex PCR; TCRdb keeps in-frame clones, though not all of them. Counted here are some 1,100,000 clones, 75% to 85% occurring once; the ten biggest clones make up 0.5% to 0.6%. Material for sequencing was memory CD4+ T cells from PBMCs. Subset here: CD45RA-negative fraction. The receptors were sampled from a man younger than 35 in good health. Some clones in this sample may be carry-over from other donors' samples.

The CDR3: CASRLLGTGSQETQYF. The CDR3 DNA reads as TGTGCCAGCAGGTTATTGGGGACAGGGTCCCAAGAGACCCAGTACTTC. V gene TRBV6-6 combines with J gene TRBJ2-5, with 9 positions matching TRBD1. V dropped 6 bases and J dropped 1; count of bases not matched to a gene: 9. The CDR3 runs to 16 residues. Germline loops: CDR1 MNHNY, CDR2 SVGAGI (reference sequence).

This rearrangement joins TRBV11-2 to TRBJ2-7; TRBD1 might be the D (6 bases). This CDR3 contains 18 residues. V gave up 1 base and J gave up 1 base, with 20 bases separating them. Germline CDR1 and CDR2: SGHAT and FQNNGV. The DNA of the CDR3 is TGTGCCAGCAGCTTAGGAGTGGTGGCCGGGACAAGATCCTACGAGCAGTACTTC. It specifies CASSLGVVAGTRSYEQYF. The whole variable domain, filled in from reference TRBV11-2 and TRBJ2-7, reads EAGVAQSPRYKIIEKRQSVAFWCNPISGHATLYWYQQILGQGPKLLIQFQNNGVVDDSQLPKDRFSAERLKGVDSTLKIQPAKLEDSAVYLCASSLGVVAGTRSYEQYFGPGTRLTVT.

The CDR3 sequence: CASRPGSEAGELFF. CDR3 nucleotides: TGTGCCAGCAGGCCCGGTAGTGAGGCCGGGGAGCTGTTTTTT. The chain has TRBV7-9 and TRBJ2-2; no clear D. Germline V gene sequence: CDR1 SEHNR, CDR2 FQNEAQ (reference sequence). V was shortened by 6 bases and J by 6 bases, with 14 bases between the two germline ends. This CDR3 spans 14 amino acids.

The V call is TRBV30, the J call TRBJ2-3; D is uncertain. The CDR3 covers 15 residues. V lost 0 bases and J lost 2, with 12 bases in between. The V gene's germline CDR1 is GTSNPN and CDR2 SVGIG (reference sequence). The CDR3: CAWSVGGGSTDTQYF. CDR3 sequence (DNA): TGTGCCTGGAGTGTAGGTGGCGGATCCACAGATACGCAGTATTTT.

This clone was seen a handful of times. The rearrangement joins TRBV7-8 to TRBJ1-2; weak D call: TRBD1 (5 bases). The CDR3 spans 15 residues. V was pared by 1 base and J by 4 bases, with 13 bases between. Germline assignment: CDR1 SGHVS and CDR2 FQNEAQ. CDR3 sequence: CASSLGGTRVYGYTF. CDR3 coding DNA: TGTGCCAGCAGCTTAGGAGGGACGAGAGTCTATGGCTACACCTTC. Using reference TRBV7-8 and TRBJ1-2 for the parts outside the CDR3, the full variable domain is GAGVSQSPRYKVAKRGQDVALRCDPISGHVSLFWYQQALGQGPEFLTYFQNEAQLDKSGLPSDRFFAERPEGSVSTLKIQRTQQEDSAVYLCASSLGGTRVYGYTFGSGTRLTVV.

This CDR3 reads CASSPVGGIWETQYF. As DNA, the CDR3 is TGTGCCAGCAGTCCGGTAGGGGGCATATGGGAGACCCAGTACTTC. The chain recombines TRBV9 with TRBJ2-5; 7 bases match TRBD1. The V gene's germline CDR1 is SGDLS and CDR2 YYNGEE. Losses at the gene ends were 5 bases for V and 5 bases for J; bases not matched to a gene: 12. CDR3 length equals 15 residues. The variable domain in full, completed from reference TRBV9 and TRBJ2-5, reads DSGVTQTPKHLITATGQRVTLRCSPRSGDLSVYWYQQSLDQGLQFLIQYYNGEERAKGNILERFSAQQFPDLHSELNLSSLELGDSALYFCASSPVGGIWETQYFGPGTRLLVL.

The rearrangement joins TRBV29-1 to TRBJ1-5; no reliable D call. The V end lost 4 bases, the J end lost 2 bases, and 9 bases lay between the germline ends. CDR3 length equals 13 residues. Germline V gives CDR1 SQVTM, CDR2 ANQGSEA. The CDR3 reads CSVAEGGNQPQHF. The DNA for the CDR3 is TGCAGCGTTGCCGAGGGCGGCAATCAGCCCCAGCATTTT.

The gene calls are TRBV30 and TRBJ1-4; a weak D match, TRBD1 (5 bases). The CDR3 loop spans 14 amino acids. The germline CDR1 and CDR2 sequences are GTSNPN and SVGIG (reference sequence). V lost 0 bases and J lost 7, with 12 bases in between. CDR3 sequence reads: CAWSVSGGIEKLFF. The CDR3 coding sequence is TGTGCCTGGAGTGTTTCGGGGGGGATTGAAAAACTGTTTTTT. Filled out from reference TRBV30 and TRBJ1-4, the complete variable domain reads SQTIHQWPATLVQPVGSPLSLECTVEGTSNPNLYWYRQAAGRGLQLLFYSVGIGQISSEVPQNLSASRPQDRQFILSSKKLLLSDSGFYLCAWSVSGGIEKLFFGSGTQLSVL.

V and J are TRBV21-1 and TRBJ2-3; TRBD1, the D gene given by the table, was not confirmed from the DNA. TRBV21-1 is a known pseudogene. This CDR3 contains 17 residues. The CDR3 loop is CASSDWRGQESTDTQYF. Written as DNA, the CDR3 is TGTGCCAGCAGCGATTGGAGGGGGCAGGAGAGCACAGATACGCAGTATTTT.

A single count supports this clone. The V and J genes are TRBV28 and TRBJ1-2; 9 bases fit TRBD1. The CDR3 consists of 15 residues. V was clipped by 5 bases and J by 4 bases; unmatched bases: 8. Per germline, CDR1 MDHEN and CDR2 SYDVKM. The CDR3 reads CASSPPGQGIYGYTF. CDR3 coding DNA: TGTGCCAGCAGTCCCCCGGGACAGGGAATCTATGGCTACACCTTC.

The chain couples TRBV6-5 to TRBJ2-1; 8 positions match TRBD2. Germline V lookup: CDR1 MNHEY, CDR2 SVGAGI. V shed 2 bases, J shed 5 bases, and the junction held 5 bases outside the gene matches. The CDR3 contains 15 residues. The CDR3 nucleotides are TGTGCCAGCAGTTACCAAGGGACTAGGAACAATGAGCAGTTCTTC. Translation: CASSYQGTRNNEQFF.

The chain has TRBV11-2 and TRBJ2-5; unclear D gene. Germline V CDR1 and CDR2: SGHAT, FQNNGV. This CDR3 is built from 14 residues. V lost 5 bases and J 5 bases, leaving 15 bases between the germline ends. The CDR3 region has the DNA TGTGCCAGCAGCCCAGTGCGTAGTGGGGAGACCCAGTACTTC. Translation: CASSPVRSGETQYF.

The rearrangement joins TRBV27 to TRBJ1-1; D gene ambiguous. From germline, CDR1 is MNHEY and CDR2 SMNVEV (reference sequence). Trimming stripped 3 bases from V and 2 bases from J, with 13 bases between. This CDR3 is built from 15 residues. The CDR3 loop reads CASSFYRSINTEAFF. The CDR3 coding sequence is TGTGCCAGCAGTTTTTATCGGAGCATTAACACTGAAGCTTTCTTT.

This sequence joins TRBV27 and TRBJ2-7, with a possible D match to TRBD1 (5 bases). Trimming removed 0 bases from V and 1 base from J, with 7 bases in between. The CDR3 is 14 residues long. CDR1 and CDR2 (germline): MNHEY, SMNVEV (reference sequence). Here the CDR3 reads CASSLSRVSYEQYF. The CDR3 DNA sequence: TGTGCCAGCAGTTTATCCAGGGTGTCCTACGAGCAGTACTTC.